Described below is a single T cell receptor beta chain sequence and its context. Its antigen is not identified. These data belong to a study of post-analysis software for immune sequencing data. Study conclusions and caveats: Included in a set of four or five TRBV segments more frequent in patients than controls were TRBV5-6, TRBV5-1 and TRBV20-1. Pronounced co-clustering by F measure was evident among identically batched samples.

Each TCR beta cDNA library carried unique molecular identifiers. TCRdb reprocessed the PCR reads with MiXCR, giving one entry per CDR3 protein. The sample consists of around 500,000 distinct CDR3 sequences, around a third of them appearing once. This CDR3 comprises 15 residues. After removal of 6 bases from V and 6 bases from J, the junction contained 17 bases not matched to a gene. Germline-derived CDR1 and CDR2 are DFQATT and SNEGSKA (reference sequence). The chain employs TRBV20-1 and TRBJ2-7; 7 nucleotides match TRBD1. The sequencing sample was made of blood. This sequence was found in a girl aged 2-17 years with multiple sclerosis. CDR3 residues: CSASQGVPDYCEQYF. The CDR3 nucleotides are TGCAGTGCGAGCCAGGGGGTACCTGATTATTGCGAGCAGTACTTC.